This TCR beta chain emerged from a study of blood T cell repertoires in COVID-19 (dated by TCRdb to 2020 to 2022). Concerning the study at large: Samples covering the acute and convalescent phases of COVID-19 were provided by collaborators in the United States, Italy and Spain. The prospective study material was composed of cDNA or gDNA derived from T cells, B-cell-depleted T cells, or PBMCs. Deeply sampled blood TCRbeta repertoires from subjects exposed to, actively infected with, or recovered from COVID-19 were included in the dataset. The repertoires were made available in a free public database intended to serve as a resource for research on the immune response to SARS-CoV-2. The samples were drawn from the first 160 participants of the ongoing ImmuneRACE study and from 1,200 or so subjects provided by 6 global collaborators. Nearly every sample came with metadata listing a de-identified subject ID, COVID-19 status, age in years and sex. Where available, HLA class I and class II types were obtained from metadata supplied by the sample provider rather than from assay-based typing. The full study reports these points: The quantity of clinical and demographic metadata differed by source and by participant and was supplied without curation.

From a lookup of the germline V gene, CDR1 and CDR2 are MDHEN and SYDVKM. The CDR3 covers 14 residues, taking in both the cysteine and the phenylalanine. Here the CDR3 DNA is all that survives: 42 bases in frame from base 1. Trimming at the junction amounts to 5 bases on V and 5 bases on J, and the germline ends lie 16 bases apart. Enrolling through a virtual design, the prospective study's participants ranged in age from roughly 18 to 95 years and lived across roughly 23 United States geographic areas. To assign participants to cohorts, the prospective study relied on clinical history that participants themselves reported in a screening survey and a study questionnaire. Exposed participants were defined as having been in contact with someone with a PCR-confirmed or clinician-diagnosed COVID-19 case within 2 weeks of study entry. Mobile phlebotomists in the prospective study collected whole blood, serum and a nasopharyngeal or oropharyngeal swab from every participant. Over a roughly 2-month period, participants in the prospective study had the option of providing additional blood draws and questionnaires. Before DNA extraction, blood samples from the prospective study were shipped at room temperature or frozen.

The immunoSEQ Assay, a bias-controlled multiplex PCR, was used to amplify TCRbeta CDR3 regions from genomic DNA. The study's processing was this. Nucleated cell counts per sample were estimated from amplification of reference gene primers within the assay. To quantify the absolute abundance of each unique TCRbeta CDR3 rearrangement, sequence reads were collapsed and filtered. For each sample, productive Simpson clonality was calculated by taking the square root of Simpson's diversity index across productive rearrangements. TCRdb took over this immuneACCESS table, retaining in-frame rearrangements with V and J assigned. Such tables are incomplete; in checked studies, under half of the missing clones stem from an unresolved V gene, and the remainder is unexplained. Clone size and the V and J calls come from that table; the DNA yielded D and trimming. The sample has about 280,000 clones on record, roughly four fifths of them singletons. Around 5% of the sample is held by the ten biggest clonotypes.

Concerning this clone: This receptor's antigen is unknown. Base qualities are missing; no much larger clone stands one base away.

This TCR was sampled from a man in his forties who had been exposed to COVID-19. Specimen: PBMCs or T cells enriched from blood (not recorded which). This chain is built from TRBV28 and TRBJ2-7; confidence is insufficient to name the D gene. The CDR3 here reads CASSVSWSVNEQYF. Here is the DNA: TGTGCCAGCAGTGTGAGCTGGTCGGTAAACGAGCAGTACTTC.